The sequence of this TCR beta chain was determined in a study of cytomegalovirus exposure and HLA in healthy donors. Study conclusions and caveats: Later on, an analysis tied 15,000 to 20,000 TCR beta sequences to HLA alleles at 0.05 false discovery rate. An analysis that came later showed most CMV-associated TCR beta chains appearing HLA-restricted. The study flagged around 150 TCR beta chains as cytomegalovirus-associated. Per a prior analysis, the majority of TCR beta V segments were productive roughly 87% or roughly 30% of the time.

In the case of this clone: Its antigen remains unknown.

Germline CDR1 and CDR2: SGHRS and YFSETQ. The CDR3 has 13 amino acids. Trimming took off 0 bases at V and 3 bases at J, with 4 bases between the two ends. The PCR made use of 60 Vbeta and 13 Jbeta primers. This table comes from immunoSEQ multiplex PCR, and its TCRdb copy is limited to in-frame clones, with some not included. Of more than 150,000 clones listed, 75% to 90% are singletons. This receptor was obtained from a man aged 45 to 65 in good health and CMV-seronegative. The sequencing input was PBMCs. The chain recombines TRBV5-1 with TRBJ1-3; D is undetermined. CDR3 nucleotide sequence: TGCGCCAGCAGCTTGGGAGTTGGAAACACCATATATTTT. This encodes CASSLGVGNTIYF.